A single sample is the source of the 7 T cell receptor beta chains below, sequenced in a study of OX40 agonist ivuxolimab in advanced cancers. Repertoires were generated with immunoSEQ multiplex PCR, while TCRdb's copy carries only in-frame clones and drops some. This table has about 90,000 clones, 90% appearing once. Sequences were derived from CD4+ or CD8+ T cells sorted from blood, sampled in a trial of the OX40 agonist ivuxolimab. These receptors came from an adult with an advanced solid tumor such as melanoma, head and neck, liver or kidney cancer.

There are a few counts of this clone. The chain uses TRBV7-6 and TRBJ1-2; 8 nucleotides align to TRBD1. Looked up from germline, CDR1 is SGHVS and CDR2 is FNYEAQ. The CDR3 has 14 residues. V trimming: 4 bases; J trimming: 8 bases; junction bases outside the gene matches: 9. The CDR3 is CASSSDRVIGGYTF. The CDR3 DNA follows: TGTGCCAGCAGCTCGGACAGGGTGATAGGAGGCTACACCTTC.

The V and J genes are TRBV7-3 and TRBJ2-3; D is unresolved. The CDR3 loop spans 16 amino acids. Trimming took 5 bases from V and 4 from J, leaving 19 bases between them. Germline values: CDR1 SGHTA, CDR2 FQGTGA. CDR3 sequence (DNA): TGTGCCAGCAGCCCCTCTGGTGGCGGATTTGCAGATACGCAGTATTTT. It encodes CASSPSGGGFADTQYF.

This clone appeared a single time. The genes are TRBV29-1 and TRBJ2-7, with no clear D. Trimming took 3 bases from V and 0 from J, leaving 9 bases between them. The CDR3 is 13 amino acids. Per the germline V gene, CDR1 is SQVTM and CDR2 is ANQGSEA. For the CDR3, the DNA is TGCAGCGTTGATGGTCAGAACTCCTACGAGCAGTACTTC. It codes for CSVDGQNSYEQYF.

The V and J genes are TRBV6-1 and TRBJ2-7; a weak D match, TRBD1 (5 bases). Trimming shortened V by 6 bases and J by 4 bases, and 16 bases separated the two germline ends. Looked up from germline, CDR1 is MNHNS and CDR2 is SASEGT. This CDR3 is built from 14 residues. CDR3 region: CASRLGPLGYEQYF. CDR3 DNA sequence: TGTGCCAGCAGGTTGGGGCCCTTGGGTTACGAGCAGTACTTC.

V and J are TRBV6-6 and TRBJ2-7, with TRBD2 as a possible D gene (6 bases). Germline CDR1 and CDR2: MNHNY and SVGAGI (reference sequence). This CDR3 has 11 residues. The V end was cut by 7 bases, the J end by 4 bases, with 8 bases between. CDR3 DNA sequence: TGTGCCAGCAACCGGGGGTACGAGCAGTACTTC. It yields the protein CASNRGYEQYF.

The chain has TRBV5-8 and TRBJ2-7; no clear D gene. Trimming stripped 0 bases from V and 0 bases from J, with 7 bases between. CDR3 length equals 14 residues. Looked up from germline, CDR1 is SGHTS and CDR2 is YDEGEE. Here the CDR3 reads CASSLEGFSYEQYF. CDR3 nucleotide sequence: TGTGCCAGCAGCTTGGAAGGGTTCTCCTACGAGCAGTACTTC.

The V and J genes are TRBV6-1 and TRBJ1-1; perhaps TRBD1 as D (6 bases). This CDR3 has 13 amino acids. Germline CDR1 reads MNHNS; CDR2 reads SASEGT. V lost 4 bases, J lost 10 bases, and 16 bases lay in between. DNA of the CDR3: TGTGCCAGCAGTGCCCTAGGGGGGTATTCAGCTTTCTTT. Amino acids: CASSALGGYSAFF.